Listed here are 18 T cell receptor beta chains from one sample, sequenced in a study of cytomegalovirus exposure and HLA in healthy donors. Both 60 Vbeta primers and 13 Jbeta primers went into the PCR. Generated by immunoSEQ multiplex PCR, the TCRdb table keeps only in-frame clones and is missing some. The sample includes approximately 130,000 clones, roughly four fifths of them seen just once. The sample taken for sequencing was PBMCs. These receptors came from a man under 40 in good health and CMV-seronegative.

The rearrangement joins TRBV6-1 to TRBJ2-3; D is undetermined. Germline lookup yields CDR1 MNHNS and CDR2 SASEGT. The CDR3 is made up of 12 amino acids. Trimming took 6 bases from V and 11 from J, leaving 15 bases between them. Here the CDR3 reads CASRELRVEQYF. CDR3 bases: TGTGCCAGCAGAGAGTTACGCGTAGAGCAGTATTTT.

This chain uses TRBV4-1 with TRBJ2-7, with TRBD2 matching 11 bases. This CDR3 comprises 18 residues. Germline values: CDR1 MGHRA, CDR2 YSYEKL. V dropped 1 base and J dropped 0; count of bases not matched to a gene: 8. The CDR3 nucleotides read TGCGCCAGCAGCCAAGTGGGACTAGCGGAACTTGTCTCCTACGAGCAGTACTTC. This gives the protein CASSQVGLAELVSYEQYF.

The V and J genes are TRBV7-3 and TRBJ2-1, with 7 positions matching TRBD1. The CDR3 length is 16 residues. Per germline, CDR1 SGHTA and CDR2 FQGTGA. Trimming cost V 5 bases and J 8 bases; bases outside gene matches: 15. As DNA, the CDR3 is TGTGCCAGCAGCCCACTTTGGGGGCAGGGGGTGGATGAGCAGTTCTTC. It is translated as CASSPLWGQGVDEQFF. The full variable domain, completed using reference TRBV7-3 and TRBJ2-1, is GAGVSQTPSNKVTEKGKYVELRCDPISGHTALYWYRQSLGQGPEFLIYFQGTGAADDSGLPNDRFFAVRPEGSVSTLKIQRTERGDSAVYLCASSPLWGQGVDEQFFGPGTRLTVL.

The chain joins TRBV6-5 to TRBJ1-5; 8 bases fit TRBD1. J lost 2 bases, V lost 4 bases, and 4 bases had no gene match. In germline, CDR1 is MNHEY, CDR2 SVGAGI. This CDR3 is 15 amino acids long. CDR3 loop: CASSWTGSGNQPQHF. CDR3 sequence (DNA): TGTGCCAGCAGTTGGACAGGGTCAGGCAATCAGCCCCAGCATTTT.

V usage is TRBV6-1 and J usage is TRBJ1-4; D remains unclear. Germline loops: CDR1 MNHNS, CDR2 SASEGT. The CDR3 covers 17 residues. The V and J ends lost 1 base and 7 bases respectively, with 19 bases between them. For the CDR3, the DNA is TGTGCCAGCAGTGAAGAATGGCTTTGGGGAGAGGGTGAAAAACTGTTTTTT. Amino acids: CASSEEWLWGEGEKLFF.

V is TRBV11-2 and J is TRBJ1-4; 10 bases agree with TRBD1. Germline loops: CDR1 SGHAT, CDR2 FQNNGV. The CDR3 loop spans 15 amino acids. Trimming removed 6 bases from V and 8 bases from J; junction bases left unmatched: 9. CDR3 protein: CASRRTGQGLEKLFF. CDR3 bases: TGTGCCAGCAGACGTACGGGACAGGGGTTGGAAAAACTGTTTTTT.

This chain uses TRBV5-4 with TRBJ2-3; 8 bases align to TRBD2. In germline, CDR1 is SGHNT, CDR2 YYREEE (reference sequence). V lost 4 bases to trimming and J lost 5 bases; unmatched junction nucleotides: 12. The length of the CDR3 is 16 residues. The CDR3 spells CASSVEPGGRRDTQYF. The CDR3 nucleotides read TGTGCCAGCAGCGTAGAGCCGGGGGGGCGAAGAGATACGCAGTATTTT.

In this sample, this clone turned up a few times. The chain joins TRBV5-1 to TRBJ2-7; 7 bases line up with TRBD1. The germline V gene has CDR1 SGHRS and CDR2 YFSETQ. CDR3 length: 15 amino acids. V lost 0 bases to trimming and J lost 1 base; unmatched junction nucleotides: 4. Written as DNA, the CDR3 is TGCGCCAGCAGCTTGGCGGGACAGCGGTCCTACGAGCAGTACTTC. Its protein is CASSLAGQRSYEQYF.

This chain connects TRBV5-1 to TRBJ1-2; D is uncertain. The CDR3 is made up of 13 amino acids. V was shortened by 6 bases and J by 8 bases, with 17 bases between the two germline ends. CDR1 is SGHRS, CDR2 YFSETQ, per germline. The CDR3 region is CASNDGAVGGYTF. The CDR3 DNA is TGCGCCAGCAATGATGGAGCCGTCGGGGGCTACACCTTC.

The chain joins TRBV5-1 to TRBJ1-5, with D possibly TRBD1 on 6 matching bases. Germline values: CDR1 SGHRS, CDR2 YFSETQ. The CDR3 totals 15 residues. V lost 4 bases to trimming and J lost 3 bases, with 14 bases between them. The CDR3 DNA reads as TGCGCCAGCAGCCTAAACACAGGGTCCAATCAGCCCCAGCATTTT. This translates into CASSLNTGSNQPQHF.

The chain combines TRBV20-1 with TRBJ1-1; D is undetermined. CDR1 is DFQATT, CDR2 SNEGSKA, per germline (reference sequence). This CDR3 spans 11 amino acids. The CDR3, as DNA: TGCAGGTTGGGGAGTAACACTGAAGCTTTCTTT. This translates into CRLGSNTEAFF.

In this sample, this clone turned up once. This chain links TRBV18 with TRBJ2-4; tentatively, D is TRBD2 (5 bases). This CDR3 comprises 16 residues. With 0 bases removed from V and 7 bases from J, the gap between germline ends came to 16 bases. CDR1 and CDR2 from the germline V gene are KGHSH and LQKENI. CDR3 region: CASSPPSVAGRNIQYF. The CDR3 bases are TGTGCCAGCTCACCACCGTCGGTGGCGGGTCGTAACATTCAGTACTTC.

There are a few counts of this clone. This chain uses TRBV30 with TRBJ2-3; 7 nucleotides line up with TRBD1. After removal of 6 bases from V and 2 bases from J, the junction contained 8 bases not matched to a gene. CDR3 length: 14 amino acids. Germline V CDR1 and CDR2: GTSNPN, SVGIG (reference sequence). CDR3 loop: CACPRGGDTDTQYF. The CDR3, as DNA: TGTGCCTGCCCGAGAGGGGGCGACACAGATACGCAGTATTTT. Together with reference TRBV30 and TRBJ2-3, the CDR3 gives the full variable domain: SQTIHQWPATLVQPVGSPLSLECTVEGTSNPNLYWYRQAAGRGLQLLFYSVGIGQISSEVPQNLSASRPQDRQFILSSKKLLLSDSGFYLCACPRGGDTDTQYFGPGTRLTVL.

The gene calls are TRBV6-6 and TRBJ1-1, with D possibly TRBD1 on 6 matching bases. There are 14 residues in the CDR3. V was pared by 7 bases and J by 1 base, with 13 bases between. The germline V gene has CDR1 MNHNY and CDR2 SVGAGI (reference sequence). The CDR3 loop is CASTTGLGNTEAFF. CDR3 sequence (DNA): TGTGCCAGCACTACAGGGCTGGGGAACACTGAAGCTTTCTTT.

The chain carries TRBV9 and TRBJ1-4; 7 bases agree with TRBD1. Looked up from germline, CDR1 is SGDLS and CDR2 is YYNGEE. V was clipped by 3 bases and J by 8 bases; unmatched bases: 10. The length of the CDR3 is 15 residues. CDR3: CASSAVTGVGEKLFF. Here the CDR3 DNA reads TGTGCCAGCAGCGCCGTAACAGGGGTTGGGGAAAAACTGTTTTTT.

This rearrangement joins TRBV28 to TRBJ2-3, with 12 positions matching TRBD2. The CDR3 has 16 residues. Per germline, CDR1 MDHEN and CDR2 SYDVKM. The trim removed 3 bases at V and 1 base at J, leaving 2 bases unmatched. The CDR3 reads CASSLTSGGGTDTQYF. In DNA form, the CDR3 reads TGTGCCAGCAGTTTGACTAGCGGGGGCGGCACAGATACGCAGTATTTT.

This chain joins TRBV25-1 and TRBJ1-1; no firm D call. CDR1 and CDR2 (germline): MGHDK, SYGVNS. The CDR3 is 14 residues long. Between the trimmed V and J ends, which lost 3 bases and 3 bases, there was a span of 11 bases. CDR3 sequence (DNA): TGTGCCAGCAGTGATTCTGTTTCGGACACTGAAGCTTTCTTT. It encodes CASSDSVSDTEAFF.

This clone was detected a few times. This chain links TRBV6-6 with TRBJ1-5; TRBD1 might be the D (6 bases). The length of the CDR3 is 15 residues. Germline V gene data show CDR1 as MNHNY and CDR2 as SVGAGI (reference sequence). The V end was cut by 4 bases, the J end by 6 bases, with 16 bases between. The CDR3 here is CASSFTPGVSQPQHF. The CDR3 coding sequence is TGTGCCAGCAGTTTCACCCCAGGGGTCTCTCAGCCCCAGCATTTT.